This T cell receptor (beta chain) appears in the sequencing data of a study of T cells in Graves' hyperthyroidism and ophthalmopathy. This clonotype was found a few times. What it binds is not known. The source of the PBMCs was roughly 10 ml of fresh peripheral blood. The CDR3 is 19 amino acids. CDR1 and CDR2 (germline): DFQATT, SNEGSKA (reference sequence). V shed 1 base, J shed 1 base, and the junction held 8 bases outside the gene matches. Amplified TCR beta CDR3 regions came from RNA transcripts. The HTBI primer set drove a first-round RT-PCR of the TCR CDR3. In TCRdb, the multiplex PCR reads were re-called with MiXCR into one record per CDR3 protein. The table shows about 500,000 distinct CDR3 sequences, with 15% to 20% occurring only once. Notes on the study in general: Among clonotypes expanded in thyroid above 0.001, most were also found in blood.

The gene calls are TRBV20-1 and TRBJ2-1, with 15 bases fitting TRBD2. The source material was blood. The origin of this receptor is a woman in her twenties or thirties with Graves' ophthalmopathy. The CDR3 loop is CSARASGLAGGWSYNEQFF. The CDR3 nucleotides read TGCAGTGCTAGAGCATCGGGACTAGCGGGAGGATGGTCCTACAATGAGCAGTTCTTC.